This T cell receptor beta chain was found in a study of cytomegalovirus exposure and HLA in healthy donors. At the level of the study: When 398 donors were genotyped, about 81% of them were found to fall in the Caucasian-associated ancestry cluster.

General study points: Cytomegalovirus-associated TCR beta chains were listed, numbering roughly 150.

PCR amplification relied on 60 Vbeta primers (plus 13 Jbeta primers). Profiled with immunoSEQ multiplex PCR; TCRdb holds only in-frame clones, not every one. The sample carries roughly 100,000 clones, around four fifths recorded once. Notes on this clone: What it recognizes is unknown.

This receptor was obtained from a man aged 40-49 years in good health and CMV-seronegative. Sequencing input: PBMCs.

The CDR3, as DNA: TGCAGCGTTGTGAGGACTTTCTATGGCTACACCTTC. This gives the protein CSVVRTFYGYTF. The chain has TRBV29-1 and TRBJ1-2, with D uncertain. CDR1 and CDR2 (germline): SQVTM, ANQGSEA. V dropped 4 bases and J dropped 4 bases, with 10 bases sitting between them. The CDR3 has 12 residues.